The 20 T cell receptor beta chains presented below share a single source sample, sequenced in a study of blood T cells in healthy people across ages. It was with a sample-barcoded 5' primer and a J-beta primer mix that a second PCR of about 7 to 12 cycles was run. TCRdb itself ran the 5' RACE reads through MiXCR, one entry per CDR3 protein. This sample carries approximately 2,000,000 distinct CDR3 sequences, about two fifths of them seen once, and the ten largest clones take around 23%. The specimen was blood. The receptor set was obtained from a human donor in good health.

The sample holds a few counts of this clonotype. J is TRBJ1-2 and V is TRBV20-1; D perhaps matches TRBD1 (6 bases). The CDR3 runs to 13 residues. Germline V gives CDR1 DFQATT, CDR2 SNEGSKA (reference sequence). Trimming removed 5 bases at V and 7 bases at J, with 17 bases between. The CDR3 nucleotides are TGCAGTGCTTCGGACAGTTTCCTCCCTGGCTACACCTTC. It translates to CSASDSFLPGYTF.

The V and J genes are TRBV6-5 and TRBJ1-1; 7 nucleotides line up with TRBD1. Unmatched junction bases numbered 10, after V lost 5 bases and J lost 1 base. This CDR3 is 16 amino acids long. The V gene's germline CDR1 is MNHEY and CDR2 SVGAGI. As DNA, the CDR3 is TGTGCCAGCAGTCGTCCCCCGGGACAGAGGAACACTGAAGCTTTCTTT. Encoded protein: CASSRPPGQRNTEAFF.

This chain uses TRBV4-3 with TRBJ2-7, with D hard to call. Germline V gene sequence: CDR1 LGHNA, CDR2 YSLEER. This CDR3 spans 14 amino acids. V shed 0 bases and J shed 4 bases, with 10 bases lying between them. The CDR3 DNA reads as TGCGCCAGCAGCCAAGATTGGGTGGGATACGAGCAGTACTTC. The encoded protein is CASSQDWVGYEQYF.

CDR3 nucleotides: TGCAGCGTTGCCCAGACTGGAAAAGAGACCCAGTACTTC. Translation: CSVAQTGKETQYF. This chain connects TRBV29-1 to TRBJ2-5; no definite D call. CDR3 size: 13 residues. V dropped 4 bases and J dropped 3 bases, with 12 bases sitting between them. Germline V lookup: CDR1 SQVTM, CDR2 ANQGSEA.

This clonotype has more than one count but fewer than ten. The V and J genes are TRBV7-2 and TRBJ2-1; no clear D. The length of the CDR3 is 15 residues. V lost 1 base and J 8 bases, leaving 15 bases between the germline ends. Germline CDR1 reads SGHTA; CDR2 reads FQGNSA. The CDR3 nucleotides are TGTGCCAGCAGCTTAGGCGCAGGTTTGTTCGATGAGCAGTTCTTC. Its protein product is CASSLGAGLFDEQFF. Full variable domain (remainder filled in from reference TRBV7-2 and TRBJ2-1): GAGVSQSPSNKVTEKGKDVELRCDPISGHTALYWYRQSLGQGLEFLIYFQGNSAPDKSGLPSDRFSAERTGGSVSTLTIQRTQQEDSAVYLCASSLGAGLFDEQFFGPGTRLTVL.

There are many counts of this clonotype. This chain links TRBV11-2 with TRBJ2-7; D may match TRBD1 or TRBD2 (5 bases each). V lost 4 bases and J 6 bases, leaving 16 bases between the germline ends. CDR3 length: 14 amino acids. Germline assignment: CDR1 SGHAT and CDR2 FQNNGV. In DNA form, the CDR3 reads TGTGCCAGCAGCTCCGCACGGGGCTTTGGCGAGCAGTACTTC. As protein: CASSSARGFGEQYF.

The genes are TRBV20-1 and TRBJ2-5, with D possibly matching TRBD1 (6 bases). Trimming took off 0 bases at V and 0 bases at J, with 11 bases between the two ends. The CDR3 contains 15 residues. Germline CDR1 reads DFQATT; CDR2 reads SNEGSKA (reference sequence). CDR3 sequence: CSARDPRQDQETQYF. The CDR3 DNA reads TGCAGTGCTAGAGATCCTCGACAGGACCAAGAGACCCAGTACTTC.

The chain employs TRBV2 and TRBJ2-6; no reliable D call. CDR1 and CDR2 from the germline V gene are SNHLY and FYNNEI. The length of the CDR3 is 14 residues. V lost 7 bases and J 3 bases, leaving 10 bases between the germline ends. The CDR3 sequence: CASNPQYGANVLTF. CDR3 sequence (DNA): TGTGCCAGCAACCCCCAATATGGGGCCAACGTCCTGACTTTC.

The V and J genes are TRBV10-3 and TRBJ2-3; weak D call: TRBD1 (5 bases). Per germline, CDR1 ENHRY and CDR2 SYGVKD. The CDR3 loop spans 15 amino acids. Trimming removed 7 bases from V and 2 bases from J, with 16 bases in between. The CDR3 DNA reads as TGTGCCATCAAAGGAAGGACATTTGACACAGATACGCAGTATTTT. Residues: CAIKGRTFDTDTQYF.

The rearrangement uses TRBV12-3 or TRBV12-4 and TRBJ2-4; the match to TRBD1 covers 7 bases. TRBJ2-7 matches the DNA end more closely, so the J call is doubtful. The CDR3 has 12 amino acids. CDR3 nucleotide sequence: TGTGCCAGCAGTTTCCGGGACAGCGAGCAGTACTTC. The encoded protein is CASSFRDSEQYF.

This clonotype was detected ten times or more. The V call is TRBV5-1, the J call TRBJ1-2; D is ambiguous. Germline-derived CDR1 and CDR2 are SGHRS and YFSETQ. The CDR3 contains 14 residues. The V end lost 0 bases, the J end lost 3 bases, and 9 bases lay between the germline ends. DNA for the CDR3: TGCGCCAGCAGCTTGGGGACGGAATACTATGGCTACACCTTC. The encoded protein is CASSLGTEYYGYTF. Combining the CDR3 with reference TRBV5-1 and TRBJ1-2 gives the whole variable domain KAGVTQTPRYLIKTRGQQVTLSCSPISGHRSVSWYQQTPGQGLQFLFEYFSETQRNKGNFPGRFSGRQFSNSRSEMNVSTLELGDSALYLCASSLGTEYYGYTFGSGTRLTVV.

This rearrangement joins TRBV28 to TRBJ1-2; D remains unclear. Germline V CDR1 and CDR2: MDHEN, SYDVKM. Between the trimmed V and J ends, which lost 8 bases and 3 bases, there was a span of 10 bases. CDR3 size: 12 residues. Written as DNA, the CDR3 is TGTGCCAGCCTGACAAAGGACTATGGCTACACCTTC. Amino acids: CASLTKDYGYTF.

The chain couples TRBV20-1 to TRBJ2-7; 9 nucleotides align to TRBD2. Trimming took 5 bases from V and 0 from J; bases not matched to a gene: 5. CDR1 is DFQATT and CDR2 is SNEGSKA in the germline V gene (reference sequence). The CDR3 totals 14 residues. The CDR3 here is CSAPSGGTSYEQYF. Written as DNA, the CDR3 is TGCAGTGCTCCGAGCGGGGGGACCTCCTACGAGCAGTACTTC.

The V call is TRBV6-2 or TRBV6-3, the J call TRBJ2-7; no firm D call. V was shortened by 7 bases and J by 2 bases, with 12 bases between the two germline ends. The CDR3 totals 13 residues. From germline, CDR1 is MNHEY and CDR2 SVGEGT. CDR3 amino acids: CASTSRRAYEQYF. The CDR3 DNA follows: TGTGCCAGCACCTCCCGACGGGCCTACGAGCAGTACTTC.

This chain uses TRBV29-1 with TRBJ1-5; the match to TRBD1 covers 7 bases. The ends lost 8 bases at V and 4 bases at J; junction bases unmatched: 8. Germline values: CDR1 SQVTM, CDR2 ANQGSEA. The CDR3 is 13 amino acids. The CDR3 protein is CSIGDRQNQPQHF. DNA for the CDR3: TGCAGCATCGGGGACAGACAGAATCAGCCCCAGCATTTT. Using reference TRBV29-1 and TRBJ1-5 for the parts outside the CDR3, the full variable domain is SAVISQKPSRDICQRGTSLTIQCQVDSQVTMMFWYRQQPGQSLTLIATANQGSEATYESGFVIDKFPISRPNLTFSTLTVSNMSPEDSSIYLCSIGDRQNQPQHFGDGTRLSIL.

This clonotype was seen only a few times. The V and J genes are TRBV6-1 and TRBJ2-4; a weak D match, TRBD2 (6 bases). The CDR3 spans 15 residues. The V gene lost 0 bases and the J gene lost 2 bases, with 8 bases spanning the gap. Germline V gene data show CDR1 as MNHNS and CDR2 as SASEGT. The CDR3 nucleotides read TGTGCCAGCAGTGAAGCGGGGGGTTCCAAAAACATTCAGTACTTC. It is translated as CASSEAGGSKNIQYF.

This clonotype appeared once. The CDR3 DNA reads as TGCGCCAGCAGCTTTCTGATATCTGGGGCCAACGTCCTGACTTTC. Its protein product is CASSFLISGANVLTF. The chain employs TRBV5-1 and TRBJ2-6; D is uncertain. Germline lookup yields CDR1 SGHRS and CDR2 YFSETQ. The CDR3 runs to 15 residues. Trimming removed 2 bases at V and 1 base at J, with 7 bases between.

The chain couples TRBV4-1 to TRBJ2-7; TRBD2 might be the D (6 bases). The J call is uncertain, as TRBJ2-5 better fits the DNA end. The germline V gene has CDR1 MGHRA and CDR2 YSYEKL. The CDR3 totals 16 residues. The CDR3 spells CASSHLTGEMRETQYF. CDR3 sequence (DNA): TGCGCCAGCAGCCATTTAACGGGGGAAATGAGGGAGACCCAGTACTTC.

This clonotype was found many times. This chain links TRBV28 with TRBJ2-7; tentatively, D is TRBD1 (5 bases). CDR1 and CDR2 (germline): MDHEN, SYDVKM. Trimming left V 4 bases short and J 2 bases short, with 18 bases between. The CDR3 is made up of 16 amino acids. Here the CDR3 DNA reads TGTGCCAGCAGTTCTCCGACAGACCTAAAGACCTACGAGCAGTACTTC. Its translation is CASSSPTDLKTYEQYF.

The chain links TRBV29-1 to TRBJ1-1; TRBD1 agrees at 9 bases. There are 13 residues in the CDR3. The trim removed 7 bases at V and 4 bases at J, leaving 7 bases unmatched. Germline CDR1 reads SQVTM; CDR2 reads ANQGSEA. CDR3 region: CSATQTGGTEAFF. The CDR3 DNA sequence: TGCAGCGCTACACAGACAGGGGGCACTGAAGCTTTCTTT.